The subject of this entry is one TCR beta chain. The data were taken from a study of T cell responses to AZD1222 COVID-19 vaccine. This CDR3 has 14 amino acids. Germline CDR1 is SGHNT and CDR2 is YYREEE (reference sequence). V dropped 0 bases and J dropped 5; count of bases not matched to a gene: 4. TCRdb's copy holds only in-frame clones and misses some; the assay was immunoSEQ multiplex PCR. The table lists some 110,000 clones, 85% to 90% of them singletons. V usage is TRBV5-4 and J usage is TRBJ2-5; TRBD2 matches at 7 bases. This material consisted of peripheral blood, taken on day 0 of AZD1222 vaccination. The source of this sequence is an adult in good health. CDR3 in amino acids: CASSLDPSGETQYF. CDR3 sequence (DNA): TGTGCCAGCAGCTTGGACCCTAGCGGCGAGACCCAGTACTTC.